The TCR beta chain under discussion was sequenced for a study of CD8 T cells in Susac syndrome. CD8+ and CD4+ T cells from blood underwent TCR beta sequencing, which was carried out in a high-throughput format. With random hexamers, reverse transcription was performed on roughly 0.5 to 1 ug of RNA. It was immunoSEQ multiplex PCR that amplified TCR beta CDR3 across 54 Vbeta and 13 Jbeta. A single record per CDR3 protein comes from TCRdb applying MiXCR to the immunoSEQ multiplex PCR reads. The sample yields about 18,000 distinct CDR3 sequences, roughly 95% seen once. This CDR3 spans 15 amino acids. V dropped 8 bases and J dropped 4; count of bases not matched to a gene: 9. Germline assignment: CDR1 LNHDA and CDR2 SQIVND (reference sequence).

The TCR was taken from a human donor in good health. Sequencing used CD8+ T cells from PBMCs. The V call is TRBV19, the J call TRBJ2-5; TRBD2 agrees at 11 bases. Written as DNA, the CDR3 is TGTGCCAGTCGTACTAGCGGGAGTTTCGGAGAGACCCAGTACTTC. This translates into CASRTSGSFGETQYF. Using reference TRBV19 and TRBJ2-5 for the parts outside the CDR3, the full variable domain is DGGITQSPKYLFRKEGQNVTLSCEQNLNHDAMYWYRQDPGQGLRLIYYSQIVNDFQKGDIAEGYSVSREKKESFPLTVTSAQKNPTAFYLCASRTSGSFGETQYFGPGTRLLVL.